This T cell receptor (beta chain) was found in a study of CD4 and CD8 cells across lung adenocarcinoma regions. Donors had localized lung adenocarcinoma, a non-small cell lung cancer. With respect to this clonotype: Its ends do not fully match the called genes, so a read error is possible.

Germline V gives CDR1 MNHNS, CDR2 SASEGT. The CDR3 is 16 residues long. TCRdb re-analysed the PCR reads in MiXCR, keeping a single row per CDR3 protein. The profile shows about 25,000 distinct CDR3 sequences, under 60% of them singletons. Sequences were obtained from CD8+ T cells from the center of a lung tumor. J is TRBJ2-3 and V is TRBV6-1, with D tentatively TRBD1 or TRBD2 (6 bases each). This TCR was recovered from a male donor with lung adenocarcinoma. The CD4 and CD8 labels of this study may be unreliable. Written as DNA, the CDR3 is TGTGCCAGCAGTGAAGTGGGGGGCGGTGACCGAGATACGCAGTACTTT. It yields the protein CASSEVGGGDRDTQYF.